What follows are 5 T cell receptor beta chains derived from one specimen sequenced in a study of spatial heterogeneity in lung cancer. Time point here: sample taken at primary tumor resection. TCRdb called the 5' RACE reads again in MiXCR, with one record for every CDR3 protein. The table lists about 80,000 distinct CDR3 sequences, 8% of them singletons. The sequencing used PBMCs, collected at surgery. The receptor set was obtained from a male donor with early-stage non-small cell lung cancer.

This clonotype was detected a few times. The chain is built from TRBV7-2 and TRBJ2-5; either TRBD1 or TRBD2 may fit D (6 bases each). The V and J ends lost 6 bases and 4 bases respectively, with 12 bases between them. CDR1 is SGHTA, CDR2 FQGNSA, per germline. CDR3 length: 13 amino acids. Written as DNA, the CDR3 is TGTGCCAGCAGGAGGGGGGCCGGAGAGACCCAGTACTTC. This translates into CASRRGAGETQYF.

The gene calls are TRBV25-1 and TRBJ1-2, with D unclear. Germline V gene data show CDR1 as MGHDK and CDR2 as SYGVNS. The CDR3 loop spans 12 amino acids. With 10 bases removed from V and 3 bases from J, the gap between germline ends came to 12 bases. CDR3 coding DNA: TGTGCCACCATCGGGCCCCACTATGGCTACACCTTC. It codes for CATIGPHYGYTF.

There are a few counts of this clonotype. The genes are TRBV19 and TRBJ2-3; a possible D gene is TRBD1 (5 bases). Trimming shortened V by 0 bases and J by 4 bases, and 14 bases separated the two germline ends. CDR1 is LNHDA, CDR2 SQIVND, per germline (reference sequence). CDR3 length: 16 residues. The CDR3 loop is CASSIDSFREADTQYF. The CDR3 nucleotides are TGTGCCAGTAGTATAGATAGTTTCAGGGAAGCAGATACGCAGTATTTT. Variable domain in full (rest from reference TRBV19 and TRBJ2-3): DGGITQSPKYLFRKEGQNVTLSCEQNLNHDAMYWYRQDPGQGLRLIYYSQIVNDFQKGDIAEGYSVSREKKESFPLTVTSAQKNPTAFYLCASSIDSFREADTQYFGPGTRLTVL.

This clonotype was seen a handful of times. For the CDR3, the DNA is TGTGCCAGCAGCTTAGCGGTCACGAGCTCCTACAATGAGCAGTTCTTC. Its protein is CASSLAVTSSYNEQFF. V gene TRBV7-6 combines with J gene TRBJ2-1; no clear D. From germline, CDR1 is SGHVS and CDR2 FNYEAQ. V dropped 0 bases and J dropped 0 bases, with 9 bases sitting between them. The CDR3 is 16 residues long.

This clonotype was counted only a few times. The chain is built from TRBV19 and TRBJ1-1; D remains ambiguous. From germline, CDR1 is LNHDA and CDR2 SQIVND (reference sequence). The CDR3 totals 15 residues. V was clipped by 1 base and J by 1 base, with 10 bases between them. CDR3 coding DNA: TGTGCCAGTAGTATAGGGAACTTCCAGAACACTGAAGCTTTCTTT. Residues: CASSIGNFQNTEAFF.